Reported below is one T cell receptor beta chain. Indicated treatment: around 19 received Ad26.COV2.S at low or high dose, single or two shots; 5 received placebo; per-sample allocation not given. Day 63 after the first injection of vaccine or placebo was the sampling time. This specimen belongs to a study of Ad26.COV2.S vaccination and SARS-CoV-2 variants. The V gene's germline CDR1 is LGHDT and CDR2 YNNKEL (reference sequence). The CDR3 spans 16 residues. V shed 0 bases and J shed 3 bases, with 14 bases lying between them. Method: immunoSEQ multiplex PCR; TCRdb's copy keeps in-frame clones and lacks some. The sample has about 680,000 clones, roughly nine tenths seen once.

The specimen comprised peripheral blood, sampled in a trial of Ad26.COV2.S vaccine versus placebo. This TCR derives from a person between 18 and 60 years old who received the Ad26.COV2.S COVID-19 vaccine or a placebo. The chain joins TRBV3-1 (or the pseudogene TRBV3-2) to TRBJ2-5; D is undetermined. The CDR3 bases are TGTGCCAGCAGCCAAGATCACGCGAATAGCAAAGAGACCCAGTACTTC. This sequence encodes CASSQDHANSKETQYF.